This TCR beta chain was sequenced for a study of T cell responses to AZD1222 COVID-19 vaccine. This CDR3 comprises 14 residues. The V segment lost 7 bases and the J segment 3 bases; nucleotides outside the gene matches: 8. Germline V gene lookup returns CDR1 MDHEN and CDR2 SYDVKM. Produced via immunoSEQ multiplex PCR; TCRdb's table is partial and in-frame only. This sample yields approximately 61,000 clones, of which around 81% are seen a single time; about 27% belongs to the top ten. The receptor comes from an adult who received the AZD1222 COVID-19 vaccine. This chain joins TRBV28 and TRBJ2-7, with 8 positions matching TRBD1. The sample here was peripheral blood, taken 28 days after the second AZD1222 dose. CDR3 nucleotides: TGTGCCAGCAATCCCCCGGACAGGGTCTACGAGCAGTACTTC. Translating gives CASNPPDRVYEQYF.